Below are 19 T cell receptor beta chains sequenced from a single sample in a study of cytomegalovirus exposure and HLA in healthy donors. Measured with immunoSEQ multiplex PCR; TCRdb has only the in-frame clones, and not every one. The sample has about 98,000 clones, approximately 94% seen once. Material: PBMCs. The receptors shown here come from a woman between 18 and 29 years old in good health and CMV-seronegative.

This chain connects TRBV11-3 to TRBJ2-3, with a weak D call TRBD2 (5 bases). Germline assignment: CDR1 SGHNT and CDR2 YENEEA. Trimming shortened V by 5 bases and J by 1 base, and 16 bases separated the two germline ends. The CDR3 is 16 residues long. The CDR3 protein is CASSLRGAPGTDTQYF. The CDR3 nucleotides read TGTGCCAGCAGCCTCCGGGGAGCGCCGGGCACAGATACGCAGTATTTT. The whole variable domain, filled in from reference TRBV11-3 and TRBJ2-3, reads EAGVVQSPRYKIIEKKQPVAFWCNPISGHNTLYWYLQNLGQGPELLIRYENEEAVDDSQLPKDRFSAERLKGVDSTLKIQPAELGDSAVYLCASSLRGAPGTDTQYFGPGTRLTVL.

The CDR3 region is CASSGMTSGSYSEQFF. CDR3 nucleotide sequence: TGCGCCAGCAGCGGGATGACTAGCGGGAGTTATAGTGAGCAGTTCTTC. V gene TRBV5-1 combines with J gene TRBJ2-1; TRBD2 matches at 12 bases. CDR1 and CDR2 (germline): SGHRS, YFSETQ. The CDR3 sequence is 16 residues long. The V gene end was trimmed by 4 bases and the J gene end by 9 bases; junction bases not matched to a gene: 11. Using reference TRBV5-1 and TRBJ2-1 for the parts outside the CDR3, the full variable domain is KAGVTQTPRYLIKTRGQQVTLSCSPISGHRSVSWYQQTPGQGLQFLFEYFSETQRNKGNFPGRFSGRQFSNSRSEMNVSTLELGDSALYLCASSGMTSGSYSEQFFGPGTRLTVL.

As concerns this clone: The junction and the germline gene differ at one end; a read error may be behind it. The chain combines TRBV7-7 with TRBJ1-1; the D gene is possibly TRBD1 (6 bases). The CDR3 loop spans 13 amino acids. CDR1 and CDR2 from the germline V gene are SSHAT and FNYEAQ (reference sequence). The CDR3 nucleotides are TGTGCTAGCAGCTTAAACAGGGAGACTGAAGCTTTCTTT. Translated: CASSLNRETEAFF. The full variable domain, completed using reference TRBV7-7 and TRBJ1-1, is GAGVSQSPRYKVTKRGQDVTLRCDPISSHATLYWYQQALGQGPEFLTYFNYEAQPDKSGLPSDRFSAERPEGSISTLTIQRTEQRDSAMYRCASSLNRETEAFFGQGTRLTVV.

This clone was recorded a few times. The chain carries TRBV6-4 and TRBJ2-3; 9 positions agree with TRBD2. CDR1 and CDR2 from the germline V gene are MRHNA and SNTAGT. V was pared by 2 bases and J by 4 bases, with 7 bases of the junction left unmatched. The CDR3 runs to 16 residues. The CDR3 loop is CASSDEAGGHADTQYF. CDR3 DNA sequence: TGTGCCAGCAGTGACGAAGCGGGGGGCCATGCAGATACGCAGTATTTT.

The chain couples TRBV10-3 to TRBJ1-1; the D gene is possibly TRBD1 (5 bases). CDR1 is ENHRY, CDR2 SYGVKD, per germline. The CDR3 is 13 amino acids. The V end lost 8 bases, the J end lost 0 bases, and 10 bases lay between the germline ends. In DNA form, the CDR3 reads TGTGCCATCCGCGGGACGGTGAACACTGAAGCTTTCTTT. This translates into CAIRGTVNTEAFF.

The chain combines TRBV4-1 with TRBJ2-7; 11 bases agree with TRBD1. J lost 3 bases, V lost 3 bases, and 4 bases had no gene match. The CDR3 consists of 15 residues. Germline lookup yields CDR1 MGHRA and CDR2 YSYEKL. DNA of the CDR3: TGCGCCAGCAGCCATGGCGGGACAGGGGGCTACGAGCAGTACTTC. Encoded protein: CASSHGGTGGYEQYF.

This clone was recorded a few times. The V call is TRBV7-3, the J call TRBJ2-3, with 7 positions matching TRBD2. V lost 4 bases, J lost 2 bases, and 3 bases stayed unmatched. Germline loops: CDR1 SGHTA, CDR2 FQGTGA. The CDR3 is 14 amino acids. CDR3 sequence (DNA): TGTGCCAGCAGCTCTGGACTAGTCACAGATACGCAGTATTTT. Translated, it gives CASSSGLVTDTQYF.

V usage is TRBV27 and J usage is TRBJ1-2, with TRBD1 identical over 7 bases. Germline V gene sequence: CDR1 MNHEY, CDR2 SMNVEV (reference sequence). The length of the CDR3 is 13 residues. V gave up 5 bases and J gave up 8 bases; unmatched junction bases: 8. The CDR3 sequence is CASSHSGTDGYTF. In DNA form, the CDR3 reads TGTGCCAGCAGTCATTCCGGGACAGACGGCTACACCTTC.

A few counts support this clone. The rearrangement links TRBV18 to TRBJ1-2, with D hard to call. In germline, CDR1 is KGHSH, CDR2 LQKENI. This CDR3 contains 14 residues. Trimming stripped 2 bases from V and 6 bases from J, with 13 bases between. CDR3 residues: CASSPGGQAHGYTF. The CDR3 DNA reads TGTGCCAGCTCACCAGGAGGGCAGGCCCATGGCTACACCTTC.

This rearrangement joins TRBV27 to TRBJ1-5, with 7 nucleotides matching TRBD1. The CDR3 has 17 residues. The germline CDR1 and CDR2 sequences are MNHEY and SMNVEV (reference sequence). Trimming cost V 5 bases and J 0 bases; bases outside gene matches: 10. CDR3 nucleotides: TGTGCCAGCAGTCCCTGGACAGGACAATATAGCAATCAGCCCCAGCATTTT. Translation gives CASSPWTGQYSNQPQHF.

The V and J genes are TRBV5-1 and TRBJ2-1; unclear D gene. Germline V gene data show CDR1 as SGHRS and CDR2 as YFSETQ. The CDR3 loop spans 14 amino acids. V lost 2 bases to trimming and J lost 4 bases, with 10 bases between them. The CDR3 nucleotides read TGCGCCAGCAGCTTAGCCGCCGAGTACAATGAGCAGTTCTTC. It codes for CASSLAAEYNEQFF.

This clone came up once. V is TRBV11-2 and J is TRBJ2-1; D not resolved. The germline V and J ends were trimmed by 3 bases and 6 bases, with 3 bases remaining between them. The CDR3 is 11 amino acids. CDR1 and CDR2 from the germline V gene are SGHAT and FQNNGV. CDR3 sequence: CASSFLNEQFF. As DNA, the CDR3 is TGTGCCAGCAGCTTCCTCAATGAGCAGTTCTTC.

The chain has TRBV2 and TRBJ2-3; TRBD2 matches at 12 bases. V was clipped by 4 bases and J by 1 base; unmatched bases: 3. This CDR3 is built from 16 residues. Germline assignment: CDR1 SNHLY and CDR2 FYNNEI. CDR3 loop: CASSGLAGAGTDTQYF. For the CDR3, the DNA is TGTGCCAGCAGTGGACTAGCGGGGGCCGGCACAGATACGCAGTATTTT.

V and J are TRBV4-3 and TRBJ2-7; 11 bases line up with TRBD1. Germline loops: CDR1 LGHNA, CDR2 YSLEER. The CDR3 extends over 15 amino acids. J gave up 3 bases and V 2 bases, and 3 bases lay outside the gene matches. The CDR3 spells CASSQSGTGGYEQYF. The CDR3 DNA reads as TGCGCCAGCAGCCAATCCGGGACAGGGGGCTACGAGCAGTACTTC.

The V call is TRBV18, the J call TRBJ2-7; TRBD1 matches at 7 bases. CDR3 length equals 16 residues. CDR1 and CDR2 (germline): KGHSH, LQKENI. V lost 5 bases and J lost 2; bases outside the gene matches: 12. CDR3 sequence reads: CASSSSLRDSPYEQYF. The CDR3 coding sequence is TGTGCCAGCTCATCATCCCTCCGGGACAGCCCCTACGAGCAGTACTTC.

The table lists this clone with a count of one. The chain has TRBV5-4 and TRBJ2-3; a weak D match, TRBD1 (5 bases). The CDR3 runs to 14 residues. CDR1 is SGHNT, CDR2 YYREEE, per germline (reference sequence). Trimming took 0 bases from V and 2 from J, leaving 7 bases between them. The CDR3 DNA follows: TGTGCCAGCAGCTTGGAGGGGTTCACAGATACGCAGTATTTT. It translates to CASSLEGFTDTQYF. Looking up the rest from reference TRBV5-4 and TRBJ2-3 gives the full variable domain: ETGVTQSPTHLIKTRGQQVTLRCSSQSGHNTVSWYQQALGQGPQFIFQYYREEENGRGNFPPRFSGLQFPNYSSELNVNALELDDSALYLCASSLEGFTDTQYFGPGTRLTVL.

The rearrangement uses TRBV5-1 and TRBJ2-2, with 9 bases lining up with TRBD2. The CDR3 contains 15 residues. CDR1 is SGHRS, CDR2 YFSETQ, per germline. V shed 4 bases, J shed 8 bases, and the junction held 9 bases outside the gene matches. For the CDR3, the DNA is TGCGCCAGCAGCCACAAGCGGGAGGTTGCAGGGGAGCTGTTTTTT. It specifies CASSHKREVAGELFF.

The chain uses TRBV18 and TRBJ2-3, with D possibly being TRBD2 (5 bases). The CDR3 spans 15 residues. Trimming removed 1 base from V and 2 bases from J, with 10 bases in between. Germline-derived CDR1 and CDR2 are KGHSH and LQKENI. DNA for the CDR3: TGTGCCAGCTCACCACTCAGCGGCTTCACAGATACGCAGTATTTT. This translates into CASSPLSGFTDTQYF.

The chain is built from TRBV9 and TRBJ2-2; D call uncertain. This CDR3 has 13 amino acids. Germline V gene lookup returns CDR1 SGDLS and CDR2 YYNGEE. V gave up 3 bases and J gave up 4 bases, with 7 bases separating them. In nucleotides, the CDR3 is TGTGCCAGCAGCGGCGGTTCCACCGGGGAGCTGTTTTTT. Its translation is CASSGGSTGELFF.